Listed below are T cell receptor beta chains from one sample, sequenced in a study of cytomegalovirus exposure and HLA in healthy donors. Using immunoSEQ multiplex PCR, the repertoire was profiled, and TCRdb retains in-frame clones only, with some absent. There are fewer than 200,000 clones in the sample; about three quarters occur only once, and roughly 2.8% lies in the top ten. The sample was PBMCs. The source of these receptors is a woman aged 35 to 49 in good health and CMV-seropositive. CDR3s include the opening cysteine and the closing phenylalanine or tryptophan. D genes are given only for firm matches. The size of a clone is reported for some rows only, either as once, few or many, or as a class for expanded clones.

TRBJ2-3	16	few	TRBV7-8	TRBD2	CASSLGPSGYTDTQYF	TGTGCCAGCAGCTTAGGCCCTAGCGGCTACACAGATACGCAGTATTTT
TRBJ1-2	16	NA	TRBV15	TRBD1	CATSRDKGTANYGYTF	TGTGCCACCAGCAGAGATAAAGGGACAGCTAACTATGGCTACACCTTC
TRBJ1-2	15	NA	TRBV19	TRBD1	CASNQGVQLNYGYTF	TGTGCCAGTAACCAGGGGGTACAACTAAACTATGGCTACACCTTC
TRBJ2-1	17	NA	TRBV12-5	NA	CASGLAGGTRGYNEQFF	TGTGCTAGTGGTTTGGCCGGGGGGACCAGGGGATACAATGAGCAGTTCTTC
TRBJ1-4	15	NA	TRBV11-2	NA	CASSLRQAVLEKLFF	TGTGCCAGCAGCTTACGACAGGCGGTCCTTGAAAAACTGTTTTTT
TRBJ1-1	14	NA	TRBV4-2	NA	CASSHAGPNTEAFF	TGTGCCAGCAGCCATGCCGGTCCGAATACTGAAGCTTTCTTT
TRBJ1-3	11	few	TRBV19	NA	CASSQGYTIYF	TGTGCCAGTAGTCAGGGCTACACCATATATTTT
TRBJ2-1	13	NA	TRBV30	TRBD1	CAWSRTGVNEQFF	TGTGCCTGGAGCCGGACAGGGGTCAATGAGCAGTTCTTC
TRBJ2-1	17	NA	TRBV7-8	NA	CASSLAAGTAGYNEQFF	TGTGCCAGCAGCTTAGCTGCAGGGACGGCGGGGTACAATGAGCAGTTCTTC
TRBJ1-5	16	NA	TRBV4-3	NA	CASSQDSGYSNQPQHF	TGCGCCAGCAGCCAAGATTCGGGTTATAGCAATCAGCCCCAGCATTTT
TRBJ1-4	15	few	TRBV9	NA	CASSVALQGNEKLFF	TGTGCCAGCAGCGTAGCTCTTCAGGGAAACGAAAAACTGTTTTTT
TRBJ2-7	18	NA	TRBV10-2	TRBD1	CASSARKSVGQGAYEQYF	TGCGCCAGCAGTGCGCGGAAGAGTGTGGGACAGGGGGCCTACGAGCAGTACTTC
TRBJ2-2	16	NA	TRBV6-1	TRBD2	CASSEGSGGNTGELFF	TGTGCCAGCAGTGAAGGGAGCGGGGGAAACACCGGGGAGCTGTTTTTT
TRBJ2-3	16	NA	TRBV18	NA	CASSPSRNIGTDTQYF	TGTGCCAGCTCACCCTCGCGGAACATTGGGACAGATACGCAGTATTTT
TRBJ1-4	14	NA	TRBV18	NA	CASSLQGAGEKLFF	TGTGCCAGCTCACTCCAAGGGGCTGGGGAAAAACTGTTTTTT
TRBJ2-5	15	NA	TRBV30	TRBD2	CAWGRGGAGEETQYF	TGTGCCTGGGGGCGGGGGGGCGCCGGCGAAGAGACCCAGTACTTC
TRBJ1-5	15	NA	TRBV19	TRBD1	CASSLYRGDNQPQHF	TGTGCCAGTAGTCTCTACAGGGGTGATAATCAGCCCCAGCATTTT
TRBJ2-2	15	NA	TRBV5-5	NA	CASSSGPPGAGELFF	TGTGCCAGCAGCTCGGGACCACCGGGGGCCGGGGAGCTGTTTTTT
TRBJ2-3	17	NA	TRBV5-1	TRBD1	CASSLTSQGANRDTQYF	TGCGCCAGCAGCCTCACTTCACAGGGGGCGAATCGGGATACGCAGTATTTT
TRBJ2-5	13	few	TRBV2	NA	CASSQTSRETQYF	TGTGCCAGCAGCCAGACTAGTCGGGAGACCCAGTACTTC
TRBJ1-4	16	few	TRBV7-2	NA	CASSLNRARAGEKLFF	TGTGCCAGCAGCTTAAATCGGGCCAGGGCTGGGGAAAAACTGTTTTTT
TRBJ1-2	11	NA	TRBV2	TRBD1	CRTGLTYGYTF	TGTCGGACAGGGTTGACCTATGGCTACACCTTC
TRBJ1-4	16	NA	TRBV5-1	NA	CASSLGGAQANEKLFF	TGCGCCAGCAGCCTAGGAGGGGCGCAGGCTAATGAAAAACTGTTTTTT
TRBJ2-7	16	NA	TRBV27	TRBD1	CASRGVGTGSSYEQYF	TGTGCCAGCAGGGGGGTTGGGACAGGCAGCTCCTACGAGCAGTACTTC
TRBJ2-2	15	NA	TRBV10-2	TRBD2	CASRGGNANTGELFF	TGCGCCAGCAGGGGGGGGAACGCGAACACCGGGGAGCTGTTTTTT
TRBJ2-6	19	few	TRBV7-2	TRBD2	CASSLIALAGATRANVLTF	TGTGCCAGCAGCTTAATAGCCCTAGCGGGGGCGACTCGGGCCAACGTCCTGACTTTC
TRBJ1-2	13	NA	TRBV18	NA	CASSPDSNYGYTF	TGTGCCAGCTCCCCGGACAGCAACTATGGCTACACCTTC
TRBJ1-5	15	NA	TRBV7-8	NA	CASSPGIGKDQPQHF	TGTGCCAGCAGCCCAGGCATAGGAAAAGATCAGCCCCAGCATTTT
TRBJ2-7	14	few	TRBV11-2	NA	CASSPGTVSYEQYF	TGTGCCAGCAGCCCCGGGACTGTCTCCTACGAGCAGTACTTC
TRBJ2-5	12	few	TRBV30	NA	CAWGQSQETQYF	TGTGCCTGGGGACAGTCCCAAGAGACCCAGTACTTC
TRBJ1-2	14	NA	TRBV6-5	NA	CASTSTGANYGYTF	TGTGCCAGCACCTCGACAGGAGCTAACTATGGCTACACCTTC
TRBJ1-2	13	few	TRBV30	TRBD1	CAWSRTGGYGYTF	TGTGCCTGGAGTCGGACAGGGGGCTATGGCTACACCTTC
TRBJ2-1	14	NA	TRBV6-7	NA	CASTKKGGDNEQFF	TGTGCCAGTACGAAAAAGGGGGGGGACAATGAGCAGTTCTTC
TRBJ2-7	14	once	TRBV13	TRBD2	CASSPRTSGYEQYF	TGTGCCAGCAGCCCTCGGACTAGCGGCTACGAGCAGTACTTC
TRBJ2-7	14	NA	TRBV5-5	NA	CASSLEGAPYEQYF	TGTGCCAGCAGCTTGGAAGGGGCGCCCTACGAGCAGTACTTC
TRBJ1-1	16	NA	TRBV7-6	NA	CASSTGRGVMNTEAFF	TGTGCCAGCAGCACCGGGAGGGGTGTTATGAACACTGAAGCTTTCTTT
TRBJ2-7	15	NA	TRBV7-8	TRBD1	CASSDTMGQSYEQYF	TGTGCCAGCAGCGATACAATGGGACAGTCCTACGAGCAGTACTTC
TRBJ1-1	14	NA	TRBV30	NA	CAWSSREGYTEAFF	TGTGCCTGGAGTTCCAGGGAGGGGTACACTGAAGCTTTCTTT
TRBJ1-2	13	few	TRBV5-6	NA	CASSLLGAYGYTF	TGTGCCAGCAGCTTGCTAGGCGCCTATGGCTACACCTTC
TRBJ2-3	15	NA	TRBV7-2	TRBD1	CASSLGQGAADTQYF	TGTGCCAGCAGCTTAGGTCAGGGGGCGGCAGATACGCAGTATTTT
TRBJ1-1	16	NA	TRBV28	TRBD1	CASSLNRGLMNTEAFF	TGTGCCAGCAGTTTAAACAGGGGGCTAATGAACACTGAAGCTTTCTTT
TRBJ2-7	15	few	TRBV13	NA	CASSFNPTSSYEQYF	TGTGCCAGCAGCTTTAACCCCACCAGCTCCTACGAGCAGTACTTC
TRBJ2-5	15	NA	TRBV28	TRBD2	CASTRTSGGQETQYF	TGTGCCAGCACGCGGACTAGCGGGGGACAAGAGACCCAGTACTTC
TRBJ1-4	14	NA	TRBV28	NA	CASRTGRTNEKLFF	TGTGCCAGCAGGACAGGACGAACTAATGAAAAACTGTTTTTT
TRBJ1-1	14	NA	TRBV7-2	TRBD1	CASSRRQGVIEAFF	TGTGCCAGCAGCCGTCGACAGGGAGTCATTGAAGCTTTCTTT
TRBJ1-5	17	NA	TRBV7-2	TRBD1	CASSFTGTGAGNQPQHF	TGTGCCAGCAGCTTCACCGGGACAGGGGCGGGCAATCAGCCCCAGCATTTT
TRBJ1-4	14	NA	TRBV30	TRBD1	CAWKGEGAGEKLFF	TGTGCCTGGAAGGGTGAGGGGGCGGGTGAAAAACTGTTTTTT
TRBJ2-7	15	NA	TRBV6-4	TRBD1	CASTEGPSGGLEQYF	TGTGCCAGCACCGAGGGCCCATCAGGGGGCCTCGAGCAGTACTTC
TRBJ1-5	12	few	TRBV5-6	NA	CASSKFSQPQHF	TGTGCCAGCAGCAAGTTCAGTCAGCCCCAGCATTTT
TRBJ1-3	15	NA	TRBV28	NA	CASSSVGQGGNTIYF	TGTGCCAGCAGTTCGGTCGGGCAGGGAGGAAACACCATATATTTT
TRBJ1-2	16	NA	TRBV19	NA	CASSRDFPPENYGYTF	TGTGCCAGTAGTAGAGACTTTCCCCCGGAGAACTATGGCTACACCTTC
TRBJ1-3	16	NA	TRBV4-3	NA	CASSPPNQGAGNTIYF	TGCGCCAGCAGCCCCCCCAATCAAGGGGCCGGAAACACCATATATTTT
TRBJ1-2	16	once	TRBV7-9	NA	CASSLAGGPTNYGYTF	TGTGCCAGCAGCTTAGCAGGGGGACCCACTAACTATGGCTACACCTTC
TRBJ1-1	13	NA	TRBV6-5	NA	CASRPRGWAEAFF	TGTGCCAGCAGACCCAGAGGTTGGGCTGAAGCTTTCTTT
TRBJ1-1	14	NA	TRBV7-9	NA	CASSPGQSNTEAFF	TGTGCCAGCAGTCCCGGACAGAGTAACACTGAAGCTTTCTTT